These 15 T cell receptor beta chains originate from one sample sequenced in a study of blood T cell repertoires in COVID-19. Assay: immunoSEQ multiplex PCR; the TCRdb copy retains only in-frame clones and omits some. The sample records around 180,000 clones, roughly 88% being singletons. The specimen was PBMCs or T cells enriched from blood (not recorded which). Receptors were obtained from a woman younger than 45 who had recovered from COVID-19.

This clone was counted a single time. This is likely a read error, given that the CDR3 carries no conserved phenylalanine or tryptophan at its end. Because the CDR3's place on the DNA is in doubt, the DNA is left out and the CDR3 is given as listed by TCRdb. The chain is built from TRBV6-5 and TRBJ2-7; TRBD2, as called in the table, went unchecked against the DNA. From germline, CDR1 is MNHEY and CDR2 SVGAGI. The CDR3 totals 14 residues, both ends included. CDR3 sequence: CASSYRREGPPGHL.

The chain employs TRBV5-8 and TRBJ2-6, with D tentatively TRBD1 (6 bases). Germline CDR1 and CDR2: SGHTS and YDEGEE. Trimming left V 1 base short and J 2 bases short, with 13 bases between. The CDR3 runs to 17 residues. The CDR3 DNA reads as TGTGCCAGCAGCTTGTGGCAGGGGCCCACTGGGGCCAACGTCCTGACTTTC. This gives the protein CASSLWQGPTGANVLTF.

The rearrangement links TRBV5-5 to TRBJ1-5; D possibly corresponds to TRBD1 (6 bases). The CDR3 consists of 16 residues. The V gene lost 1 base and the J gene lost 4 bases, with 15 bases spanning the gap. Germline-derived CDR1 and CDR2 are SGHKS and YYEKEE (reference sequence). Here the CDR3 DNA reads TGTGCCAGCAGCTTGTGGCCCCTAACAGGGAATCAGCCCCAGCATTTT. This gives the protein CASSLWPLTGNQPQHF.

The gene calls are TRBV27 and TRBJ1-3; TRBD1 is a possible D gene (6 bases). The CDR3 has 13 residues. Germline V gene data show CDR1 as MNHEY and CDR2 as SMNVEV (reference sequence). V was trimmed by 5 bases and J by 7 bases, leaving 12 bases between them. The CDR3 protein is CASSPDTGNTIYF. CDR3 in DNA: TGTGCCAGCAGTCCCGACACAGGGAACACCATATATTTT.

The genes are TRBV6-5 and TRBJ2-1; D is possibly TRBD2 (5 bases). The germline V and J ends were trimmed by 6 bases and 6 bases, with 18 bases remaining between them. The CDR3 consists of 15 residues. In germline, CDR1 is MNHEY, CDR2 SVGAGI. CDR3 in DNA: TGTGCCAGCAGATCTTCCCCCCGGGGTTTCAATGAGCAGTTCTTC. It codes for CASRSSPRGFNEQFF.

This sequence joins TRBV5-1 and TRBJ2-3, with 9 nucleotides matching TRBD1. The length of the CDR3 is 17 residues. Unmatched junction bases numbered 10, after V lost 4 bases and J lost 1 base. CDR1 is SGHRS, CDR2 YFSETQ, per germline. CDR3: CASSLVYRGRGTDTQYF. Written as DNA, the CDR3 is TGCGCCAGCAGCCTCGTTTACAGGGGGCGCGGCACAGATACGCAGTATTTT. The full variable domain, with the rest looked up from reference TRBV5-1 and TRBJ2-3, is KAGVTQTPRYLIKTRGQQVTLSCSPISGHRSVSWYQQTPGQGLQFLFEYFSETQRNKGNFPGRFSGRQFSNSRSEMNVSTLELGDSALYLCASSLVYRGRGTDTQYFGPGTRLTVL.

This clone was seen a few times. This rearrangement joins TRBV5-1 to TRBJ1-2; the D gene is possibly TRBD1 (5 bases). V dropped 1 base and J dropped 4 bases, with 14 bases sitting between them. Germline V gives CDR1 SGHRS, CDR2 YFSETQ. The CDR3 consists of 15 residues. CDR3 amino acids: CASSLLARGSYGYTF. The CDR3 nucleotides read TGCGCCAGCAGCTTGCTAGCCCGGGGGAGCTATGGCTACACCTTC.

The genes are TRBV27 and TRBJ2-7; TRBD1 matches 7 bases. The CDR3 is 15 residues long. Unmatched junction bases numbered 16, after V lost 8 bases and J lost 6 bases. Germline V gene sequence: CDR1 MNHEY, CDR2 SMNVEV (reference sequence). The CDR3 bases are TGTGCCAGCGCCACATTACTACAGGGGATGGGCGAGCAGTACTTC. It encodes CASATLLQGMGEQYF.

V and J are TRBV19 and TRBJ1-1, with 7 bases that match TRBD1. V gave up 4 bases and J gave up 4 bases; unmatched junction bases: 3. The CDR3 is made up of 13 amino acids. Germline lookup yields CDR1 LNHDA and CDR2 SQIVND (reference sequence). The CDR3 coding sequence is TGTGCCAGTAGTACGACAGGGACCACTGAAGCTTTCTTT. It encodes CASSTTGTTEAFF.

This chain links TRBV13 with TRBJ1-4; a possible D gene is TRBD1 (5 bases). The CDR3 length is 13 residues. V was pared by 1 base and J by 8 bases, with 8 bases between. The germline V gene has CDR1 PRHDT and CDR2 FYEKMQ (reference sequence). The CDR3, as DNA: TGTGCCAGCAGCTTAGTAGGGGTGGAAAAACTGTTTTTT. Translating gives CASSLVGVEKLFF.

The V call is TRBV5-1, the J call TRBJ2-5; 10 positions agree with TRBD2. CDR1 is SGHRS, CDR2 YFSETQ, per germline. With 5 bases clipped from V and 5 bases from J, the junction kept 12 bases outside the gene matches. The CDR3 sequence is 16 residues long. The CDR3 here is CASSSTLAGAGETQYF. The DNA of the CDR3 is TGCGCCAGCAGTTCGACCCTAGCGGGAGCAGGGGAGACCCAGTACTTC.

The chain employs TRBV5-1 and TRBJ2-1; 9 bases align to TRBD2. V trimming: 4 bases; J trimming: 9 bases; junction bases outside the gene matches: 8. Germline CDR1 SGHRS, CDR2 YFSETQ. This CDR3 is built from 14 residues. The CDR3 sequence: CASSPGATSGEQFF. The CDR3, as DNA: TGCGCCAGCAGCCCTGGCGCGACTAGCGGTGAGCAGTTCTTC.

This rearrangement joins TRBV15 to TRBJ2-1; D might be TRBD2 (5 bases). The CDR3 runs to 16 residues. Looked up from germline, CDR1 is LNHNV and CDR2 is YYDKDF (reference sequence). The ends were cut back, 3 bases at V and 8 bases at J, with 20 bases in the middle. The CDR3 spells CATSREAGSGSYEQFF. The CDR3 DNA follows: TGTGCCACCAGCAGGGAGGCGGGTTCGGGGTCTTATGAGCAGTTCTTC.

The genes are TRBV18 and TRBJ2-5; a possible D gene is TRBD2 (6 bases). The ends were cut back, 2 bases at V and 3 bases at J, with 7 bases in the middle. Germline V gene data show CDR1 as KGHSH and CDR2 as LQKENI. The CDR3 contains 13 residues. CDR3 sequence reads: CASSPAGKETQYF. For the CDR3, the DNA is TGTGCCAGCTCACCAGCGGGAAAAGAGACCCAGTACTTC.

The chain employs TRBV28 and TRBJ1-1; D is perhaps TRBD1 (5 bases). Germline V gene sequence: CDR1 MDHEN, CDR2 SYDVKM. V lost 7 bases and J 3 bases, leaving 18 bases between the germline ends. The CDR3 is 15 amino acids. CDR3 amino acids: CASILGARGYTEAFF. The CDR3 bases are TGTGCCAGCATCCTTGGAGCAAGGGGATACACTGAAGCTTTCTTT.